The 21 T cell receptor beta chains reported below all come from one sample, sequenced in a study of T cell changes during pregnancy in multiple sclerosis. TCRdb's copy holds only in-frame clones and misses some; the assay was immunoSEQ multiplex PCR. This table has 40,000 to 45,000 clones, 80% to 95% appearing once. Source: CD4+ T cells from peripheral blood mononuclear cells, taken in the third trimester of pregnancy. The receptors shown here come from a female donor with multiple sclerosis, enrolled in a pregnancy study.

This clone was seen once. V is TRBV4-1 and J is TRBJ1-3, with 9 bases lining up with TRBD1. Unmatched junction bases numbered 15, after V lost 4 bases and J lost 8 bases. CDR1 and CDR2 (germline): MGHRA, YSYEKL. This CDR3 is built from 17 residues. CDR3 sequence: CASSRSPGDRDLHTIYF. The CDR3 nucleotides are TGCGCCAGCAGCCGCTCCCCCGGGGACAGGGACCTACACACCATATATTTT.

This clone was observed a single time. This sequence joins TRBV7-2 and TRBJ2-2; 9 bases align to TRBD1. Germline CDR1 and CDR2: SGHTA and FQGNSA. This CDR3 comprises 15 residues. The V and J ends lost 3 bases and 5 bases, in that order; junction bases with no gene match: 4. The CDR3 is CASSFGTGLTGELFF. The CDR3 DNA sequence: TGTGCCAGCAGCTTCGGGACAGGGTTAACCGGGGAGCTGTTTTTT. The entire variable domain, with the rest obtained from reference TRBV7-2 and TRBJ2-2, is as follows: GAGVSQSPSNKVTEKGKDVELRCDPISGHTALYWYRQSLGQGLEFLIYFQGNSAPDKSGLPSDRFSAERTGGSVSTLTIQRTQQEDSAVYLCASSFGTGLTGELFFGEGSRLTVL.

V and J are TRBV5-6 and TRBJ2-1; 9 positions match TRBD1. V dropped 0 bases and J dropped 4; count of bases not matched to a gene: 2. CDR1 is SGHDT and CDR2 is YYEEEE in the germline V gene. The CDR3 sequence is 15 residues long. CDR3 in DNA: TGTGCCAGCAGCTTGGGACAGGGGGGATACAATGAGCAGTTCTTC. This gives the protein CASSLGQGGYNEQFF. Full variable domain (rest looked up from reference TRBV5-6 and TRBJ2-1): DAGVTQSPTHLIKTRGQQVTLRCSPKSGHDTVSWYQQALGQGPQFIFQYYEEEERQRGNFPDRFSGHQFPNYSSELNVNALLLGDSALYLCASSLGQGGYNEQFFGPGTRLTVL.

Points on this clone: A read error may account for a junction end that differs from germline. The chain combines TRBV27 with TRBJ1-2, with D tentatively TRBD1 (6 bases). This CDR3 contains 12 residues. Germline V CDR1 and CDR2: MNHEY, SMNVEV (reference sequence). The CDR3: CATSRAGVGYTF. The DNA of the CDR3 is TGTGCCACCAGTAGGGCAGGGGTCGGCTACACCTTC.

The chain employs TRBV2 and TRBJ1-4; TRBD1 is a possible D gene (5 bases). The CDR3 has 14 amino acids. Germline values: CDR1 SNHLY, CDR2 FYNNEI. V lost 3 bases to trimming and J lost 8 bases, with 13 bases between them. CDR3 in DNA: TGTGCCAGCAGTGAGGGCAGGGTAGGGGAAAAACTGTTTTTT. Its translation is CASSEGRVGEKLFF.

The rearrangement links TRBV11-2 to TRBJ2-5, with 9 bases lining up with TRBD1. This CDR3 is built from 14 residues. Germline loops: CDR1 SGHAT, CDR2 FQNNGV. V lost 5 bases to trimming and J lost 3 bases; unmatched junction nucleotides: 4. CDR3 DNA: TGTGCCAGCAGCGTCACAGGGGGCAAAGAGACCCAGTACTTC. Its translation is CASSVTGGKETQYF.

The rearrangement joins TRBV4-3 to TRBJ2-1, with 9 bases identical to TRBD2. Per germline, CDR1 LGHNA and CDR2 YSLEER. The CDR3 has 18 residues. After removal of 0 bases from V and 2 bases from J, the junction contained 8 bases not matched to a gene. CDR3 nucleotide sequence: TGCGCCAGCAGCCAAGATTTCCCAAGCGGGAGGACCTACAATGAGCAGTTCTTC. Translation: CASSQDFPSGRTYNEQFF.

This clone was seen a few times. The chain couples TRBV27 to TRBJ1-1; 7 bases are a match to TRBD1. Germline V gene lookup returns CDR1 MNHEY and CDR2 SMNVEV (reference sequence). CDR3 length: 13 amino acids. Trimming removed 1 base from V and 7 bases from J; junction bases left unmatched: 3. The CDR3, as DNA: TGTGCCAGCAGTTTATTGAGACAGGGTGAAGCTTTCTTT. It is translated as CASSLLRQGEAFF.

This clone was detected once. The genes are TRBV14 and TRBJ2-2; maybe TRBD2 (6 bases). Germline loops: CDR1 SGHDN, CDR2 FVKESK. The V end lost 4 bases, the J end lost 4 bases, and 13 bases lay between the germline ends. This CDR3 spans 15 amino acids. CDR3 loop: CASSLYGGVTGELFF. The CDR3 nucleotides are TGTGCCAGCAGCCTTTACGGGGGAGTCACCGGGGAGCTGTTTTTT. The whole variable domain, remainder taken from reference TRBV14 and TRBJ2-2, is EAGVTQFPSHSVIEKGQTVTLRCDPISGHDNLYWYRRVMGKEIKFLLHFVKESKQDESGMPNNRFLAERTGGTYSTLKVQPAELEDSGVYFCASSLYGGVTGELFFGEGSRLTVL.

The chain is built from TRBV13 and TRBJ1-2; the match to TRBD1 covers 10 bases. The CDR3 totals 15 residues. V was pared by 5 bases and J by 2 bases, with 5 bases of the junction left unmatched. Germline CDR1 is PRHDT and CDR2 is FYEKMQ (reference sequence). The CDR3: CASSTRQGANYGYTF. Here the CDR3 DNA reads TGTGCCAGCAGCACCCGACAGGGGGCGAACTATGGCTACACCTTC. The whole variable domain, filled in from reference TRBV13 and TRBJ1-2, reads AAGVIQSPRHLIKEKRETATLKCYPIPRHDTVYWYQQGPGQDPQFLISFYEKMQSDKGSIPDRFSAQQFSDYHSELNMSSLELGDSALYFCASSTRQGANYGYTFGSGTRLTVV.

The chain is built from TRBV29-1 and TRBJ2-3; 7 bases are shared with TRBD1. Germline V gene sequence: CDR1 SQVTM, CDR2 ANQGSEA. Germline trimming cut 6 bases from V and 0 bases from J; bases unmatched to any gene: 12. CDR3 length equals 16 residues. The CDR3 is CSVGRGQTSSTDTQYF. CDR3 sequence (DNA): TGCAGCGTCGGTCGGGGACAGACGTCTAGCACAGATACGCAGTATTTT.

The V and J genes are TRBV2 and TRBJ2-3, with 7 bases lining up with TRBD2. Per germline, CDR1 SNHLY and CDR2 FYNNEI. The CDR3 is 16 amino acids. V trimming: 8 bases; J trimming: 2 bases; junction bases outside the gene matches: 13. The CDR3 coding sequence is TGTGCCAGCTCCCCTAGCGGATCAGGTTACACAGATACGCAGTATTTT. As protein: CASSPSGSGYTDTQYF.

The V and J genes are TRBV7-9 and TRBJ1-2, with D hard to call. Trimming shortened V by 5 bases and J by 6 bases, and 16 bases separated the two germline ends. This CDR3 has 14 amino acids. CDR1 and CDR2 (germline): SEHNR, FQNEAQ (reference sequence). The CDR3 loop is CASSPPFHRDGYTF. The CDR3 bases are TGTGCCAGCAGCCCCCCTTTTCACAGAGATGGCTACACCTTC. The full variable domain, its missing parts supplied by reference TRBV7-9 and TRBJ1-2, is DTGVSQNPRHKITKRGQNVTFRCDPISEHNRLYWYRQTLGQGPEFLTYFQNEAQLEKSRLLSDRFSAERPKGSFSTLEIQRTEQGDSAMYLCASSPPFHRDGYTFGSGTRLTVV.

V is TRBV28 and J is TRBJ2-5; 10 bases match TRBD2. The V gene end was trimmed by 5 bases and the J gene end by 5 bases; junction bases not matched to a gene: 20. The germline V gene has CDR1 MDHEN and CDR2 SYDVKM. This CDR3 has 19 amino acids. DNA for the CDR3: TGTGCCAGCAGTCCCGAGGGACTAGCGTTGACGAGTCCCAGGGAGACCCAGTACTTC. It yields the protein CASSPEGLALTSPRETQYF.

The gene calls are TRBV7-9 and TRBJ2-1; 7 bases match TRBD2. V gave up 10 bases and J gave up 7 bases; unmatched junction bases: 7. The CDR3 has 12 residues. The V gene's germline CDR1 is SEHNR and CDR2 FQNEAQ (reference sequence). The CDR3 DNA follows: TGTGCCACCTCCAAAGCGGGGAATGAGCAGTTCTTC. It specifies CATSKAGNEQFF.

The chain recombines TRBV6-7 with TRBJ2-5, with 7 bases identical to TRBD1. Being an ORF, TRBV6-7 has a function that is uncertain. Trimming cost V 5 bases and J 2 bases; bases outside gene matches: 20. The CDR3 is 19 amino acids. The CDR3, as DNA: TGTGCCAGCAGTAGTCGAAGAGGGACAGAAGGGGCTCAACAAGAGACCCAGTACTTC. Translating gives CASSSRRGTEGAQQETQYF.

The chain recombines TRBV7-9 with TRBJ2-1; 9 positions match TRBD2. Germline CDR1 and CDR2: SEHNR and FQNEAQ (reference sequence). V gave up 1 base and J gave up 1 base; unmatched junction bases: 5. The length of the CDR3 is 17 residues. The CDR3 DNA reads TGTGCCAGCAGCTTAGAACTAGCGGGTTTATCCTACAATGAGCAGTTCTTC. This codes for CASSLELAGLSYNEQFF. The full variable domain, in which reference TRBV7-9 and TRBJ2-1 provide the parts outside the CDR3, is DTGVSQNPRHKITKRGQNVTFRCDPISEHNRLYWYRQTLGQGPEFLTYFQNEAQLEKSRLLSDRFSAERPKGSFSTLEIQRTEQGDSAMYLCASSLELAGLSYNEQFFGPGTRLTVL.

CDR3 DNA: TGTGCCAGCAGGTCGGCGGGCGGGCAGTTCTTC. It specifies CASRSAGGQFF. The V gene is TRBV28, the J gene TRBJ2-1; D is possibly TRBD2 (5 bases). V lost 6 bases and J 12 bases, leaving 12 bases between the germline ends. CDR1 is MDHEN, CDR2 SYDVKM, per germline. The CDR3 extends over 11 amino acids.

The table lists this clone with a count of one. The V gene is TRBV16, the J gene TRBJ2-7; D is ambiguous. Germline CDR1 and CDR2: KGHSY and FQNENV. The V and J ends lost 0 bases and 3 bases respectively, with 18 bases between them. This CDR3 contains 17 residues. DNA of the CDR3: TGTGCCAGCAGCCAATCGGAGTTGGGTAACTATAACTACGAGCAGTACTTC. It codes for CASSQSELGNYNYEQYF.

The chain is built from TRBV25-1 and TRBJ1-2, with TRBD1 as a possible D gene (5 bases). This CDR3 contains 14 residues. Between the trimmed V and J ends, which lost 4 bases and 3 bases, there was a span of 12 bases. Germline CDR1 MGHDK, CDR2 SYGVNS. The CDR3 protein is CASSGGLDYYGYTF. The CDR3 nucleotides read TGTGCCAGCAGTGGGGGACTGGATTACTATGGCTACACCTTC.

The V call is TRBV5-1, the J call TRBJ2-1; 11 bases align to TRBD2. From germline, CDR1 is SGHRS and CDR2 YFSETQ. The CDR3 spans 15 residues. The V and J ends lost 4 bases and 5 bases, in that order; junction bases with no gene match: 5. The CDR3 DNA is TGCGCCAGCAGCGTGACTAGCGGGACGGACAATGAGCAGTTCTTC. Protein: CASSVTSGTDNEQFF. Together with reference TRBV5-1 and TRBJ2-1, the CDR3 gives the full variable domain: KAGVTQTPRYLIKTRGQQVTLSCSPISGHRSVSWYQQTPGQGLQFLFEYFSETQRNKGNFPGRFSGRQFSNSRSEMNVSTLELGDSALYLCASSVTSGTDNEQFFGPGTRLTVL.